This record covers a single T cell receptor (beta chain). The sample is drawn from a study of T-cell memory formation after mild COVID-19. TCRdb ran MiXCR on the 5' RACE reads and lists one entry per CDR3 protein. The sample carries fewer than 140,000 distinct CDR3 sequences, approximately 15% recorded once. Sequencing was performed on PBMCs or a T cell subset sorted from them (not recorded which). The TCR originated in an adult woman who had mild COVID-19 (a few samples of this study predate the infection). Cell type and time point are not known.

This CDR3 is CASSSTLESYNEQFF. The CDR3 DNA reads TGTGCCAGCAGCTCGACATTGGAATCCTACAATGAGCAGTTCTTC. The gene calls are TRBV6-5 and TRBJ2-1; D remains ambiguous. Per germline, CDR1 MNHEY and CDR2 SVGAGI. The CDR3 runs 15 residues. Between the trimmed V and J ends, which lost 6 bases and 1 base, there was a span of 13 bases.